This TCR beta chain was found in a study of T cell responses to AZD1222 COVID-19 vaccine. Study-wide findings and caveats: Once two AZD1222 doses were given, Spike-specific TCR breadth and depth went up. Repertoires were sampled only after the peak T cell response. Clonal diversity was possibly underestimated, and the donors were mostly white British, with more females. Of spike-specific TCRs, nearly half reportedly target regions left unmutated in variants.

Libraries were prepared by immunoSEQ multiplex PCR; TCRdb keeps only in-frame clonotypes and omits some of them. The table shows 120,000 to 150,000 clones, with 82% occurring only once. A remark on this clone: Its antigen remains unknown.

The CDR3 contains 13 residues. The V end was cut by 4 bases, the J end by 5 bases, with 9 bases between. The germline gives CDR1 MRHNA, CDR2 SNTAGT. Sequenced here: peripheral blood, sampled on day 0 of MenACWY control vaccination. This clonotype was obtained from an adult in good health. The chain employs TRBV6-4 and TRBJ1-5, with D unclear. In nucleotides, the CDR3 is TGTGCCAGCAGTGCGGCCGCACATCAGCCCCAGCATTTT. This codes for CASSAAAHQPQHF.